The clone carrying this T cell receptor (beta chain) was seen a few times. The antigen is not known. The data belong to a study of spatial heterogeneity in lung cancer. Turning to the study itself: Each unique TCR and UMI combination was seen more than ten times on average in raw reads. Study-wide findings and caveats: Whereas they appeared in blood less at follow-up, ubiquitous expanded tumor TCRs appeared there more at resection.

Single TCR cDNA molecules each had their own unique molecular identifier. A single record per CDR3 protein comes from TCRdb applying MiXCR to the 5' RACE reads. The sample records 85,000 to 100,000 distinct CDR3 sequences, over 9.5% being singletons. Time point meaning: sample taken at primary tumor resection. Researchers sequenced whole RNA taken from tumor, nontumor lung or frozen PBMC without sorting. Patients with untreated early-stage non-small cell lung cancer, numbering some 72, were the donors. This TCR derives from a male donor with early-stage non-small cell lung cancer. Sequenced material: PBMCs, taken at surgery.

CDR3 amino acids: CASSYSSRTYEQYF. CDR3 coding DNA: TGTGCCAGCAGTTACTCGTCCCGGACCTACGAGCAGTACTTC. The chain recombines TRBV6-2 or TRBV6-3 with TRBJ2-7, with unresolved D. CDR3 size: 14 residues. Germline CDR1 MNHEY, CDR2 SVGEGT. Trimming took 0 bases from V and 2 from J, leaving 8 bases between them.